Listed here are 21 T cell receptor beta chains from one sample, sequenced in a study of blood T cell repertoires in COVID-19. Sequencing used immunoSEQ multiplex PCR; TCRdb keeps in-frame clones, though not all of them. The top ten clones hold around 21% of a sample with tens of thousands of clones, around three quarters of them seen once. Sequenced material: peripheral blood. The receptors here all came from an elderly woman with acute or convalescent COVID-19.

The chain combines TRBV5-5 with TRBJ1-4; 9 nucleotides align to TRBD1. This CDR3 spans 15 amino acids. The germline gives CDR1 SGHKS, CDR2 YYEKEE (reference sequence). The V segment lost 3 bases and the J segment 8 bases; nucleotides outside the gene matches: 8. The CDR3 is CASSWGDREKEKLFF. The CDR3 region has the DNA TGTGCCAGCAGCTGGGGGGACAGGGAAAAGGAAAAACTGTTTTTT.

This chain connects TRBV27 to TRBJ2-1; 12 nucleotides align to TRBD2. CDR1 is MNHEY and CDR2 is SMNVEV in the germline V gene (reference sequence). With V trimmed by 6 bases and J by 9 bases, 9 bases remained unmatched. This CDR3 has 15 amino acids. CDR3 nucleotides: TGTGCCAGCAGCCCTCTAGCGGGAGGGCCGTTTGAGCAGTTCTTC. It codes for CASSPLAGGPFEQFF.

The genes are TRBV27 and TRBJ2-7; D possibly corresponds to TRBD1 (6 bases). CDR3 length: 14 amino acids. V dropped 4 bases and J dropped 0 bases, with 10 bases sitting between them. CDR1 and CDR2 from the germline V gene are MNHEY and SMNVEV (reference sequence). The chain's CDR3 is CASSYRVGSYEQYF. CDR3 nucleotide sequence: TGTGCCAGCAGTTACAGGGTGGGCTCCTACGAGCAGTACTTC.

The gene calls are TRBV30 and TRBJ1-6; D is unresolved. Trimming cost V 4 bases and J 0 bases, with 13 bases left between them. The CDR3 loop spans 16 amino acids. CDR1 and CDR2 (germline): GTSNPN, SVGIG (reference sequence). The DNA for the CDR3 is TGTGCCTGGACCGTAGGAGGGATCTCCTATAATTCACCCCTCCACTTT. This sequence encodes CAWTVGGISYNSPLHF.

V usage is TRBV6-5 and J usage is TRBJ1-2; perhaps TRBD1 as D (6 bases). CDR1 is MNHEY and CDR2 is SVGAGI in the germline V gene. This CDR3 is built from 13 residues. V shed 6 bases and J shed 4 bases, with 12 bases lying between them. The CDR3 loop reads CASRRTALYGYTF. DNA of the CDR3: TGTGCCAGCAGAAGGACAGCCCTCTATGGCTACACCTTC.

V is TRBV9 and J is TRBJ2-3, with D perhaps matching TRBD2 (6 bases). This CDR3 has 14 amino acids. Per germline, CDR1 SGDLS and CDR2 YYNGEE. Trimming left V 2 bases short and J 8 bases short, with 15 bases between. In DNA, the CDR3 is TGTGCCAGCAGCGTCTACATGGAGGGCCGTACGCAGTATTTT. Amino acid sequence: CASSVYMEGRTQYF.

The chain carries TRBV5-1 and TRBJ2-7; 8 bases agree with TRBD1. There are 14 residues in the CDR3. V lost 4 bases to trimming and J lost 5 bases; unmatched junction nucleotides: 8. Germline V gene lookup returns CDR1 SGHRS and CDR2 YFSETQ. The CDR3 coding sequence is TGCGCCAGCAGCCTACGGCAGACAGGGGACGAGCAGTACTTC. Protein sequence: CASSLRQTGDEQYF.

Here the CDR3 DNA reads TGTGCCTGGAGTGCTACAGTGAACACTGAAGCTTTCTTT. This gives the protein CAWSATVNTEAFF. The rearrangement joins TRBV30 to TRBJ1-1; D uncertain. Trimming stripped 1 base from V and 0 bases from J, with 6 bases between. The germline V gene has CDR1 GTSNPN and CDR2 SVGIG (reference sequence). The CDR3 is 13 amino acids.

This chain links TRBV24-1 with TRBJ2-2, with 8 nucleotides matching TRBD1. The CDR3 consists of 15 residues. V lost 2 bases and J lost 4; bases outside the gene matches: 2. Germline loops: CDR1 KGHDR, CDR2 SFDVKD. CDR3 amino acids: CATSDSRGLTGELFF. DNA of the CDR3: TGTGCCACCAGTGATTCCAGGGGGCTCACCGGGGAGCTGTTTTTT.

The rearrangement joins TRBV10-1 to TRBJ2-7, with TRBD1 as a possible D gene (7 bases). The CDR3 has 14 amino acids. Germline CDR1 is WNHNN and CDR2 is SYGVQD (reference sequence). Trimming removed 8 bases from V and 4 bases from J, with 18 bases in between. DNA for the CDR3: TGCGCCAGCCTCAAACAGGGGAGGACATACGAGCAGTACTTC. Translating it yields CASLKQGRTYEQYF.

The gene calls are TRBV11-3 and TRBJ2-3; 11 bases map to TRBD2. This CDR3 has 15 residues. Germline trimming cut 5 bases from V and 3 bases from J; bases unmatched to any gene: 4. Germline V gene data show CDR1 as SGHNT and CDR2 as YENEEA. The CDR3 here is CASSPVAGGTDTQYF. As DNA, the CDR3 is TGTGCCAGCAGCCCCGTAGCGGGAGGGACAGATACGCAGTATTTT.

The chain is built from TRBV5-6 and TRBJ1-2, with unresolved D. The CDR3 has 14 amino acids. Germline CDR1 reads SGHDT; CDR2 reads YYEEEE. With 1 base removed from V and 1 base from J, the gap between germline ends came to 8 bases. The CDR3 nucleotides are TGTGCCAGCAGCTTGAGTAGGAGTAACTATGGCTACACCTTC. Amino acid sequence: CASSLSRSNYGYTF.

The chain links TRBV18 to TRBJ2-5; a weak D match, TRBD1 (6 bases). This CDR3 is 16 amino acids long. V was pared by 0 bases and J by 2 bases, with 13 bases between. CDR1 and CDR2 (germline): KGHSH, LQKENI. The CDR3 loop is CASSPPPQGPQETQYF. The DNA for the CDR3 is TGTGCCAGCTCACCACCCCCACAGGGACCACAAGAGACCCAGTACTTC.

The chain combines TRBV11-2 with TRBJ2-7; a weak D match, TRBD2 (6 bases). CDR3 length: 15 residues. The V and J ends lost 3 bases and 0 bases respectively, with 12 bases between them. In germline, CDR1 is SGHAT, CDR2 FQNNGV. The CDR3 DNA is TGTGCCAGCAGCTTTTCCATAGCGGACTCCTACGAGCAGTACTTC. Its protein product is CASSFSIADSYEQYF.

The CDR3: CASSDRGPNEKLFF. The CDR3 DNA reads TGTGCCAGCTCAGACAGGGGTCCTAATGAAAAACTGTTTTTT. This sequence joins TRBV18 and TRBJ1-4, with 8 nucleotides matching TRBD1. Germline V lookup: CDR1 KGHSH, CDR2 LQKENI. CDR3 length: 14 residues. Trimming took 5 bases from V and 3 from J; bases not matched to a gene: 2.

V and J are TRBV12-3 or TRBV12-4 and TRBJ2-1, with 9 positions matching TRBD1. The CDR3 contains 13 residues. Trimming at V came to 0 bases and at J to 12 bases, leaving 3 bases not matched to a gene. CDR3 bases: TGTGCCAGCAGTTTAGCGGTGACAGGGGGGCAGTTCTTC. Protein: CASSLAVTGGQFF.

The chain recombines TRBV3-1 (or the pseudogene TRBV3-2) with TRBJ1-2; D is uncertain. This CDR3 is built from 13 residues. Trimming pared 5 bases from V and 4 bases from J, leaving 11 bases between. Germline V CDR1 and CDR2: LGHDT, YNNKEL (reference sequence). The CDR3 region has the DNA TGTGCCAGCAGCGGCTCCATTCTCTATGGCTACACCTTC. It is translated as CASSGSILYGYTF.

V usage is TRBV7-9 and J usage is TRBJ2-3; perhaps TRBD1 as D (6 bases). The CDR3 covers 15 residues. Germline V gene sequence: CDR1 SEHNR, CDR2 FQNEAQ (reference sequence). V was shortened by 5 bases and J by 3 bases, with 15 bases between the two germline ends. The CDR3 DNA reads as TGTGCCAGCAGCCCCCAGGGGAAGGGGACAGATACGCAGTATTTT. This sequence encodes CASSPQGKGTDTQYF.

The chain recombines TRBV29-1 with TRBJ2-4, with 8 nucleotides matching TRBD1. The CDR3 length is 14 residues. The junction had 2 bases not matched to a gene; V was cut back by 4 bases and J by 0 bases. Germline V gene lookup returns CDR1 SQVTM and CDR2 ANQGSEA. Written as DNA, the CDR3 is TGCAGCGTTGCAGGGGGCCTAGCCAAAAACATTCAGTACTTC. It specifies CSVAGGLAKNIQYF.

The J gene is TRBJ2-5, the V gene TRBV6-1; 10 bases are a match to TRBD2. Germline V lookup: CDR1 MNHNS, CDR2 SASEGT. The CDR3 runs to 19 residues. Losses at the gene ends were 0 bases for V and 4 bases for J; bases not matched to a gene: 14. The CDR3: CASSEAPKELAGATETQYF. The DNA for the CDR3 is TGTGCCAGCAGTGAAGCCCCTAAAGAGCTAGCGGGGGCGACAGAGACCCAGTACTTC.

DNA of the CDR3: TGCGCCAGCAGCCAAGGGACATTAGCCAAAAACATTCAGTACTTC. Translated, it gives CASSQGTLAKNIQYF. The chain combines TRBV4-1 with TRBJ2-4; perhaps TRBD1 as D (5 bases). The germline V gene has CDR1 MGHRA and CDR2 YSYEKL. V lost 1 base and J 0 bases, leaving 7 bases between the germline ends. The CDR3 runs 15 residues.